This T cell receptor beta chain was identified during a study of CD8 T cells in Susac syndrome. Per the germline V gene, CDR1 is SGHNT and CDR2 is YYREEE (reference sequence). The CDR3 has 15 amino acids. V shed 1 base and J 5 bases; nucleotides not matched to a gene: 5. Peripheral blood CD8+ and CD4+ T cells were profiled by TCR beta sequencing. The multiple sclerosis controls were treatment-naive patients with relapsing-remitting disease that was stable or active. Negative isolation was used for CD8+ and CD4+ T cells, and FACS enrichment was applied to TEMRA cells. Reverse transcription used roughly 0.45 to 1 ug RNA and random hexamers. Amplification of the TCR beta CDR3 was carried out by immunoSEQ multiplex PCR, which spanned a total of 54 Vbeta and 13 Jbeta segments. Each CDR3 protein gets one entry after TCRdb re-called the immunoSEQ multiplex PCR reads with MiXCR. The sample shows a few hundred thousand distinct CDR3 sequences, about 90% of them seen only once.

This chain connects TRBV5-4 to TRBJ1-4; the match to TRBD1 covers 7 bases. What was sequenced was CD4+ T cells from PBMCs. This clonotype originated in a human donor with multiple sclerosis. As DNA, the CDR3 is TGTGCCAGCAGCTTGACCTCGACAGGGAATGAAAAACTGTTTTTT. Its translation is CASSLTSTGNEKLFF.